This T cell receptor beta chain derives from a study of T-cell memory formation after mild COVID-19 (dated by TCRdb to about 2021). Study-wide context: TCR sequence clusters from the two donors were found to be largely donor specific. In a couple of donors, T-cell clones that expanded and contracted after mild COVID-19 were tracked by sequencing TCRalpha and TCRbeta repertoires over time. Two young, previously healthy adult volunteers, one female and one male, were included in the cohort.

Details on this clonotype: Its antigen remains undetermined. It has no much larger one-base neighbor in the sample; base qualities were not kept.

Including the terminal cysteine and phenylalanine, the CDR3 comprises 15 residues. Here the CDR3 DNA is all that survives: 45 bases in frame from base 1. The V and J ends are trimmed by 3 bases and 5 bases, leaving 17 bases between them. As encoded in the germline V gene (reference sequence), CDR1 is SGHNT while CDR2 is YYREEE. Ficoll-Paque density gradient centrifugation was used to isolate PBMCs. Overall study outcomes, separate from this receptor: Clones contracting from day 15 to 85 had balanced CD4/CD8 phenotypes, while a second wave expanding from day 15 to 37 was biased towards CD4+. The study covered only a couple of mild cases, and larger cohorts including severe cases with pre-infection samples were considered necessary. Contracting CD4+ clones were found mainly in CM and EM memory subsets, while CD8+ clones were enriched in EMRA. The second-wave clones that peaked on day 37 were not confirmed to be SARS-CoV-2 specific. Some responding clones were detected in pre-infection memory, suggesting pre-existing cross-reactive memory T cells joined the SARS-CoV-2 response.

The sequencing machine was an Illumina NovaSeq 6000. TCRalpha and TCRbeta cDNA libraries were built by 5'RACE with constant-segment primers, adding sample barcodes and unique molecular identifiers. RNA was extracted from every sample with Trizol reagent. Libraries were amplified in two PCR steps, with a second sample barcode and Illumina TruSeq adapters added in the second step. The libraries were sequenced on an Illumina NovaSeq using 2 x 150 bp paired-end reads. Turning to the authors' computational methods: Reads were demultiplexed and collapsed into UMI-guided consensus sequences with migec v1.2.7. Using mixcr v2.1.11, the UMI consensuses were aligned to TRA and TRB V and J templates and assembled into clonotypes. A clonotype was counted as expanded or contracted only if both edgeR and NoisET called the change significant, with noise models trained on biological replicates. For edgeR calls, the thresholds were a false discovery rate-adjusted p below 0.01 and a log2 fold-change of 1. As an exploratory analysis of dynamics, max-normalized trajectories of the 1000 most abundant clonotypes were examined with PCA combined with hierarchical clustering. Separately sequenced CD4+ and CD8+ repertoires were used to assign the CD4 or CD8 phenotype of responding clones. TCRdb ran its own pipeline on the public reads, namely fastp trimming at Q25 and MiXCR clone calling, and kept in-frame beta chains. Every distinct CDR3 protein forms one entry, paired with its most common genes and DNA. TCRdb, rather than the study authors, made the V and J calls. Present in this sample are some 340,000 distinct CDR3 sequences, around 13% of which were seen just once. The ten most abundant clones make up over 20% of the sample.

The sequencing input was PBMCs or a T cell subset sorted from them (not recorded which). The sequence is built from TRBV5-4 and TRBJ1-2; 5 matching bases give a weak D call of TRBD1. This receptor was taken from a man between 18 and 35 years old who had mild COVID-19 (a few samples of this study predate the infection). The sample titles of this study are shuffled in the database, so cell type and time point are left out; the donor was told from shared clones. The CDR3 in this case is CASSSLQVWGYGYTF. The DNA sequence follows: TGTGCCAGCAGCTCCCTCCAGGTGTGGGGGTATGGCTACACCTTC. The full variable domain, with segments outside the CDR3 supplied by the reference TRBV5-4 and TRBJ1-2 proteins, appears as ETGVTQSPTHLIKTRGQQVTLRCSSQSGHNTVSWYQQALGQGPQFIFQYYREEENGRGNFPPRFSGLQFPNYSSELNVNALELDDSALYLCASSSLQVWGYGYTFGSGTRLTVV.